Presented here are 27 T cell receptor beta chains from one specimen sequenced in a study of T-cell reconstitution after alpha-beta-depleted transplantation in children (dated by TCRdb to about 2016). To prepare the library, PCR was applied. Instrument used: Illumina HiSeq 2500. To normalize quantification of the TCRbeta repertoire, the TCR libraries were built with molecular barcoding that relied on unique molecular identifiers. The raw public data were reprocessed by TCRdb itself: fastp quality trimming at Q25, MiXCR clonotype calling, in-frame beta chains only. One record per CDR3 amino acid sequence lists the most common genes and DNA. The sample table lists 600,000 to 700,000 distinct CDR3 sequences, around a sixth of them with a count of one. The ten largest clones represent approximately 1% of the sample. The input for sequencing was PBMCs from the stem cell graft donor, taken from the stem cell graft. Receptors were obtained from a human donor who donated a stem cell graft to a child with acute myeloid leukemia.

The chain joins TRBV11-2 to TRBJ1-3; D unresolved. Germline V gene lookup returns CDR1 SGHAT and CDR2 FQNNGV. The CDR3 extends over 15 amino acids. The V end lost 3 bases, the J end lost 0 bases, and 9 bases lay between the germline ends. The CDR3 sequence is CASSFEVPSGNTIYF. DNA for the CDR3: TGTGCCAGCAGCTTTGAGGTACCCTCTGGAAACACCATATATTTT.

This clonotype showed up just a few times. The chain couples TRBV6-1 to TRBJ2-5, with a tentative D call TRBD2 (6 bases). The CDR3 length is 14 residues. Per the germline V gene, CDR1 is MNHNS and CDR2 is SASEGT. V was pared by 7 bases and J by 1 base, with 13 bases between. The CDR3 nucleotides are TGTGCCAGCAAGCGGGCCCTTGCCCAAGAGACCCAGTACTTC. It is translated as CASKRALAQETQYF.

This rearrangement joins TRBV10-3 to TRBJ1-2; D is unresolved. The germline V and J ends were trimmed by 3 bases and 8 bases, with 13 bases remaining between them. Germline-derived CDR1 and CDR2 are ENHRY and SYGVKD. The CDR3 spans 13 residues. CDR3 amino acids: CAISELVKEGYTF. The DNA for the CDR3 is TGTGCCATCAGTGAACTCGTAAAGGAGGGCTACACCTTC.

This clonotype was found a few times. This rearrangement joins TRBV7-2 to TRBJ1-2; weak D call: TRBD1 (5 bases). Per the germline V gene, CDR1 is SGHTA and CDR2 is FQGNSA. Between the trimmed V and J ends, which lost 3 bases and 5 bases, there was a span of 19 bases. The CDR3 length is 16 residues. Written as DNA, the CDR3 is TGTGCCAGCAGCTTCACGGCTGGGACGGATCCGTATGGCTACACCTTC. It translates to CASSFTAGTDPYGYTF.

The V and J genes are TRBV7-9 and TRBJ1-1; D is ambiguous. This CDR3 comprises 15 residues. Germline-derived CDR1 and CDR2 are SEHNR and FQNEAQ (reference sequence). V was trimmed by 1 base and J by 1 base, leaving 10 bases between them. CDR3 loop: CASSLDLGSNTEAFF. The CDR3 coding sequence is TGTGCCAGCAGCTTAGATCTGGGGTCGAACACTGAAGCTTTCTTT. Full variable domain (outside the CDR3, taken from reference TRBV7-9 and TRBJ1-1): DTGVSQNPRHKITKRGQNVTFRCDPISEHNRLYWYRQTLGQGPEFLTYFQNEAQLEKSRLLSDRFSAERPKGSFSTLEIQRTEQGDSAMYLCASSLDLGSNTEAFFGQGTRLTVV.

This rearrangement joins TRBV5-1 to TRBJ1-1; no reliable D call. This CDR3 spans 17 amino acids. The V end was cut by 0 bases, the J end by 0 bases, with 15 bases between. Germline lookup yields CDR1 SGHRS and CDR2 YFSETQ. In nucleotides, the CDR3 is TGCGCCAGCAGCTTGGTCCCAGGAGCCCTAATGAACACTGAAGCTTTCTTT. Its translation: CASSLVPGALMNTEAFF.

This clonotype was seen at least ten times. The CDR3: CSARLGSGPEGAFF. The CDR3 bases are TGCAGTGCTAGACTAGGTTCCGGCCCGGAGGGAGCTTTCTTT. V is TRBV20-1 and J is TRBJ1-1; D gene ambiguous. Per the germline V gene, CDR1 is DFQATT and CDR2 is SNEGSKA (reference sequence). CDR3 length: 14 amino acids. Trimming removed 2 bases at V and 10 bases at J, with 20 bases between.

The V call is TRBV11-2, the J call TRBJ2-3; D is uncertain. V was cut by 8 bases and J by 2 bases, with 11 bases left in between. Germline V gene data show CDR1 as SGHAT and CDR2 as FQNNGV. The CDR3 runs 13 residues. CDR3 amino acids: CASGGRTTDTQYF. DNA of the CDR3: TGTGCCAGCGGTGGTAGGACCACAGATACGCAGTATTTT. The entire variable domain, with the rest obtained from reference TRBV11-2 and TRBJ2-3, is as follows: EAGVAQSPRYKIIEKRQSVAFWCNPISGHATLYWYQQILGQGPKLLIQFQNNGVVDDSQLPKDRFSAERLKGVDSTLKIQPAKLEDSAVYLCASGGRTTDTQYFGPGTRLTVL.

This clonotype was counted at least ten times. The DNA of the CDR3 is TGCAGCACGGGACAGGGGGATGCGACCCAGTACTTC. It encodes CSTGQGDATQYF. The genes are TRBV29-1 and TRBJ2-5; 11 bases agree with TRBD1. Per the germline V gene, CDR1 is SQVTM and CDR2 is ANQGSEA. The CDR3 totals 12 residues. The trim removed 8 bases at V and 7 bases at J, leaving 6 bases unmatched.

Only a few counts were recorded for this clonotype. The chain combines TRBV5-1 with TRBJ1-1; possibly TRBD1 for D (6 bases). Between the trimmed V and J ends, which lost 5 bases and 2 bases, there was a span of 13 bases. This CDR3 is built from 14 residues. CDR1 is SGHRS, CDR2 YFSETQ, per germline. The CDR3 DNA is TGCGCCAGCAGTCGGTCACAGGGCAACACTGAAGCTTTCTTT. Residues: CASSRSQGNTEAFF.

CDR3 residues: CATSDDRKDEQYF. CDR3 nucleotide sequence: TGTGCCACCAGTGATGACAGGAAGGACGAGCAGTACTTC. J is TRBJ2-7 and V is TRBV24-1; tentative D call: TRBD1 (6 bases). Germline assignment: CDR1 KGHDR and CDR2 SFDVKD. V shed 3 bases and J shed 5 bases, with 10 bases lying between them. CDR3 size: 13 residues.

This clonotype turned up a few times. V gene TRBV9 combines with J gene TRBJ2-7; TRBD1 agrees at 7 bases. Germline loops: CDR1 SGDLS, CDR2 YYNGEE. The trim removed 4 bases at V and 6 bases at J, leaving 13 bases unmatched. CDR3 size: 15 residues. The CDR3: CASSQGTGTDVEQYF. The DNA of the CDR3 is TGTGCCAGCAGCCAAGGCACCGGGACAGACGTCGAGCAGTACTTC.

In this sample, this clonotype turned up many times. CDR3 in DNA: TGTGCCAGCAGACTGCAGGGAGCGGGGGTAGTTCCTGAGCAGTTCTTC. Translated: CASRLQGAGVVPEQFF. The chain combines TRBV27 with TRBJ2-1; TRBD2 aligns across 8 bases. CDR3 length: 16 amino acids. The J segment lost 9 bases and the V segment lost 6 bases, leaving 16 bases of the junction unmatched. The germline gives CDR1 MNHEY, CDR2 SMNVEV (reference sequence).

V is TRBV4-3 and J is TRBJ1-2, with D maybe TRBD1 (6 bases). From germline, CDR1 is LGHNA and CDR2 YSLEER. CDR3 length equals 15 residues. V lost 0 bases to trimming and J lost 4 bases, with 12 bases between them. The CDR3 nucleotides are TGCGCCAGCAGCCAAGAGCGGGGGCCTGGCTATGGCTACACCTTC. It is translated as CASSQERGPGYGYTF.

This clonotype was recorded many times. The V call is TRBV7-2, the J call TRBJ2-7; D is uncertain. Per the germline V gene, CDR1 is SGHTA and CDR2 is FQGNSA. CDR3 length equals 15 residues. The V and J ends lost 4 bases and 0 bases respectively, with 13 bases between them. CDR3 sequence: CASSSPTKSSYEQYF. CDR3 sequence (DNA): TGTGCCAGCAGCTCACCCACAAAGAGCTCCTACGAGCAGTACTTC.

The chain has TRBV20-1 and TRBJ1-4, with D maybe TRBD1 (6 bases). This CDR3 is built from 14 residues. Per the germline V gene, CDR1 is DFQATT and CDR2 is SNEGSKA (reference sequence). V was shortened by 4 bases and J by 6 bases, with 15 bases between the two germline ends. Here the CDR3 DNA reads TGCAGTGCTACTGAGTTGGGGACATATGAAAAACTGTTTTTT. Protein sequence: CSATELGTYEKLFF.

The chain employs TRBV20-1 and TRBJ2-3; 7 bases align to TRBD1. The CDR3 sequence is 13 residues long. The trim removed 4 bases at V and 3 bases at J, leaving 4 bases unmatched. CDR1 DFQATT and CDR2 SNEGSKA come from the germline V gene (reference sequence). The CDR3 DNA follows: TGCAGTGCTATTGGGACAGAAACAGATACGCAGTATTTT. It is translated as CSAIGTETDTQYF.

As concerns this clonotype: A much larger clone is a single base away; this may be a read error. V is TRBV6-4 and J is TRBJ2-1; D not certain. CDR1 and CDR2 from the germline V gene are MRHNA and SNTAGT. V lost 1 base to trimming and J lost 5 bases, with 9 bases between them. There are 14 residues in the CDR3. CDR3 sequence: CASSDFVAHNEQFF. The CDR3 nucleotides are TGTGCCAGCAGTGACTTCGTGGCTCACAATGAGCAGTTCTTC.

This clonotype has a handful of counts. The genes are TRBV5-1 and TRBJ1-2, with D possibly matching TRBD1 (5 bases). Germline CDR1 reads SGHRS; CDR2 reads YFSETQ. CDR3 length equals 16 residues. The V end lost 5 bases, the J end lost 3 bases, and 20 bases lay between the germline ends. The CDR3 protein is CASRWGGGEMDYGYTF. DNA of the CDR3: TGCGCCAGCAGATGGGGCGGGGGGGAGATGGACTATGGCTACACCTTC.

This clonotype has just a few counts. CDR3 sequence: CASSLLGWDTIYF. CDR3 DNA sequence: TGTGCCAGCAGCTTGCTAGGCTGGGACACCATATATTTT. The J gene is TRBJ1-3, the V gene TRBV5-6; D is undetermined. Germline CDR1 is SGHDT and CDR2 is YYEEEE. The V end was cut by 1 base, the J end by 8 bases, with 10 bases between. The CDR3 totals 13 residues.

This clonotype has a handful of counts. This chain links TRBV12-3 or TRBV12-4 with TRBJ1-5; the D gene is possibly TRBD1 (5 bases). The V end was cut by 3 bases, the J end by 6 bases, with 12 bases between. The CDR3 is 14 residues long. CDR3 DNA sequence: TGTGCCAGCAGTTTCCAACGGGGGAGTCAGCCCCAGCATTTT. The encoded protein is CASSFQRGSQPQHF.

This clonotype was seen many times. This chain links TRBV10-3 with TRBJ2-1, with a possible D match to TRBD2 (6 bases). V lost 5 bases and J 5 bases, leaving 25 bases between the germline ends. The CDR3 totals 18 residues. The germline V gene has CDR1 ENHRY and CDR2 SYGVKD. The CDR3 coding sequence is TGTGCCATCAGTTACCCCCCCGGGGGACGAATATCCCACAATGAGCAGTTCTTC. Residues: CAISYPPGGRISHNEQFF.

A few counts support this clonotype. The chain combines TRBV7-9 with TRBJ1-1; D not resolved. Between the trimmed V and J ends, which lost 5 bases and 2 bases, there was a span of 12 bases. CDR1 and CDR2 (germline): SEHNR, FQNEAQ (reference sequence). The CDR3 contains 14 residues. DNA for the CDR3: TGTGCCAGCAGCCCTACACGAGGAAACACTGAAGCTTTCTTT. This codes for CASSPTRGNTEAFF.

This clonotype was detected only a few times. The rearrangement links TRBV7-2 to TRBJ1-6; D is perhaps TRBD1 (6 bases). V lost 4 bases and J 7 bases, leaving 14 bases between the germline ends. Germline V gene sequence: CDR1 SGHTA, CDR2 FQGNSA. CDR3 length: 15 amino acids. The CDR3 loop reads CASSSQGKGNSPLHF. DNA of the CDR3: TGTGCCAGCAGCTCCCAGGGGAAGGGGAATTCACCCCTCCACTTT.

This clonotype was counted many times. This rearrangement joins TRBV12-5 to TRBJ1-5, with D maybe TRBD1 (6 bases). The CDR3 sequence is 13 residues long. Trimming removed 0 bases from V and 13 bases from J, with 13 bases in between. CDR1 and CDR2 (germline): LGHNT, FRNRAP. CDR3 residues: CASGLVETGAQHF. As DNA, the CDR3 is TGTGCTAGTGGTTTGGTAGAGACGGGGGCGCAGCATTTT.

This clonotype was detected once. J is TRBJ2-2 and V is TRBV24-1; 9 nucleotides line up with TRBD1. Germline V gene data show CDR1 as KGHDR and CDR2 as SFDVKD. The trim removed 8 bases at V and 3 bases at J, leaving 3 bases unmatched. This CDR3 is 14 amino acids long. The CDR3 DNA sequence: TGTGCCACCACTGGACAGGGGTACACCGGGGAGCTGTTTTTT. Translation gives CATTGQGYTGELFF.

This clonotype was found many times. The gene calls are TRBV7-2 and TRBJ2-4; 8 nucleotides line up with TRBD1. CDR3 length: 16 residues. The germline gives CDR1 SGHTA, CDR2 FQGNSA. Trimming removed 5 bases from V and 1 base from J; junction bases left unmatched: 7. CDR3 sequence: CASSPQTGEAKNIQYF. The CDR3, as DNA: TGTGCCAGCAGCCCCCAGACAGGGGAGGCCAAAAACATTCAGTACTTC.